This TCR beta chain is drawn from a study of blood T cell repertoires in COVID-19. TCRdb keeps only in-frame clones here, not all; method: immunoSEQ multiplex PCR. The profile shows under 55,000 clones, around 86% of them singletons. CDR1 is KGHDR and CDR2 is SFDVKD in the germline V gene. J was trimmed by 5 bases and V by 9 bases; bases with no gene match: 2. The CDR3 consists of 11 residues. This rearrangement joins TRBV24-1 to TRBJ2-7, with 8 nucleotides matching TRBD1. The sample comprised peripheral blood. The clonotype was recovered from a man aged 35-49 years with active COVID-19. The CDR3 protein is CATEQGDEQYF. Here the CDR3 DNA reads TGTGCCACCGAACAGGGGGACGAGCAGTACTTC.